Below, 29 T cell receptor beta chains from the same sample are listed, as sequenced in a study of radiotherapy plus CTLA-4 blockade in lung cancer. TCRdb keeps only in-frame clones here, not all; method: immunoSEQ multiplex PCR. The data hold just under 45,000 clones, with 60% to 70% observed a single time. Here the sequenced sample was peripheral blood, taken from a patient treated with radiotherapy plus ipilimumab. These receptors originate from a human donor with non-small cell lung cancer who had a partial response to radiotherapy plus ipilimumab.

The chain employs TRBV18 and TRBJ2-3, with D perhaps TRBD2 (6 bases). Germline lookup yields CDR1 KGHSH and CDR2 LQKENI. The CDR3 extends over 17 amino acids. V dropped 1 base and J dropped 2 bases, with 16 bases sitting between them. CDR3 DNA sequence: TGTGCCAGCTCACCACGAGGGTCGCGGGGCTTCACAGATACGCAGTATTTT. This sequence encodes CASSPRGSRGFTDTQYF.

This chain connects TRBV7-9 to TRBJ1-2; D is uncertain. The CDR3 covers 14 residues. V lost 1 base, J lost 7 bases, and 13 bases lay in between. The germline V gene has CDR1 SEHNR and CDR2 FQNEAQ (reference sequence). The CDR3 sequence is CASSLVPGVGGYTF. In DNA form, the CDR3 reads TGTGCCAGCAGCTTAGTCCCAGGTGTTGGTGGCTACACCTTC. Combining the CDR3 with reference TRBV7-9 and TRBJ1-2 gives the whole variable domain DTGVSQNPRHKITKRGQNVTFRCDPISEHNRLYWYRQTLGQGPEFLTYFQNEAQLEKSRLLSDRFSAERPKGSFSTLEIQRTEQGDSAMYLCASSLVPGVGGYTFGSGTRLTVV.

V gene TRBV7-2 combines with J gene TRBJ2-7; 12 bases agree with TRBD2. The germline gives CDR1 SGHTA, CDR2 FQGNSA. This CDR3 spans 15 amino acids. Unmatched junction bases numbered 5, after V lost 3 bases and J lost 5 bases. CDR3 sequence reads: CASSLQTSGGNEQYF. Here the CDR3 DNA reads TGTGCCAGCAGCTTGCAGACTAGCGGGGGAAACGAGCAGTACTTC.

This clone was counted a few times. The chain couples TRBV15 to TRBJ2-7, with D possibly matching TRBD2 (6 bases). The V gene lost 5 bases and the J gene lost 0 bases, with 11 bases spanning the gap. Germline V lookup: CDR1 LNHNV, CDR2 YYDKDF (reference sequence). This CDR3 has 14 amino acids. CDR3 DNA: TGTGCCACCAGCGGGGGACTCTACTCCTACGAGCAGTACTTC. The encoded protein is CATSGGLYSYEQYF.

For the CDR3, the DNA is TGTGCCAGCTCATTGCGGTTCCCAGCGGCCAGTGAAAAACTGTTTTTT. This encodes CASSLRFPAASEKLFF. The chain recombines TRBV18 with TRBJ1-4; D uncertain. Germline CDR1 KGHSH, CDR2 LQKENI. Trimming took 5 bases from V and 7 from J, leaving 20 bases between them. There are 16 residues in the CDR3.

The CDR3 bases are TGTGCCAGCTCTAACCCCGGGGGGCGAACCGGGGAGCTGTTTTTT. Translating it yields CASSNPGGRTGELFF. This rearrangement joins TRBV6-5 to TRBJ2-2; tentative D call: TRBD2 (7 bases). CDR1 is MNHEY and CDR2 is SVGAGI in the germline V gene. The CDR3 has 15 amino acids. V shed 8 bases and J shed 5 bases, with 18 bases lying between them.

This sequence joins TRBV5-1 and TRBJ2-7; tentatively, D is TRBD1 (6 bases). Germline CDR1 is SGHRS and CDR2 is YFSETQ. The CDR3 runs 14 residues. V lost 0 bases and J 6 bases, leaving 13 bases between the germline ends. CDR3 sequence: CASSLATTGREQYF. As DNA, the CDR3 is TGCGCCAGCAGCTTGGCCACGACAGGTCGCGAGCAGTACTTC. Combining the CDR3 with reference TRBV5-1 and TRBJ2-7 gives the whole variable domain KAGVTQTPRYLIKTRGQQVTLSCSPISGHRSVSWYQQTPGQGLQFLFEYFSETQRNKGNFPGRFSGRQFSNSRSEMNVSTLELGDSALYLCASSLATTGREQYFGPGTRLTVT.

In its sample, this clone was seen once. This chain joins TRBV2 and TRBJ1-1; D is uncertain. V lost 1 base and J lost 12, with 21 bases in between. Looked up from germline, CDR1 is SNHLY and CDR2 is FYNNEI. The CDR3 has 15 amino acids. This CDR3 is CASSEGPLTMLYPFF. The CDR3 nucleotides read TGTGCCAGCAGTGAAGGCCCGTTGACAATGCTCTATCCTTTCTTT. The entire variable domain, with the rest obtained from reference TRBV2 and TRBJ1-1, is as follows: EPEVTQTPSHQVTQMGQEVILRCVPISNHLYFYWYRQILGQKVEFLVSFYNNEISEKSEIFDDQFSVERPDGSNFTLKIRSTKLEDSAMYFCASSEGPLTMLYPFFGQGTRLTVV.

V and J are TRBV6-6 and TRBJ1-4; 9 nucleotides line up with TRBD1. Germline CDR1 and CDR2: MNHNY and SVGAGI (reference sequence). V dropped 4 bases and J dropped 5; count of bases not matched to a gene: 2. This CDR3 is 14 amino acids long. The CDR3 sequence: CASSSGTGNEKLFF. The CDR3 DNA is TGTGCCAGCAGTTCCGGGACAGGGAATGAAAAACTGTTTTTT.

The chain links TRBV19 to TRBJ2-1, with no clear D. CDR3 length: 17 residues. Germline V gene lookup returns CDR1 LNHDA and CDR2 SQIVND (reference sequence). V gave up 4 bases and J gave up 2 bases, with 18 bases separating them. In DNA form, the CDR3 reads TGTGCCAGTAGTACTATTACACGACGACTCCCCTACAATGAGCAGTTCTTC. Encoded protein: CASSTITRRLPYNEQFF.

This clone showed up just a few times. The chain is built from TRBV7-2 and TRBJ2-1; D is possibly TRBD2 (5 bases). CDR1 and CDR2 (germline): SGHTA, FQGNSA. The CDR3 extends over 13 amino acids. The V end lost 5 bases, the J end lost 8 bases, and 13 bases lay between the germline ends. The chain's CDR3 is CASSPTTGDEQFF. The DNA of the CDR3 is TGTGCCAGCAGCCCTACCACCGGGGATGAGCAGTTCTTC.

The chain joins TRBV11-2 to TRBJ2-2; perhaps TRBD1 as D (5 bases). CDR1 and CDR2 (germline): SGHAT, FQNNGV. This CDR3 is 15 amino acids long. With 2 bases removed from V and 6 bases from J, the gap between germline ends came to 13 bases. The CDR3 protein is CASSLIGVIAGELFF. Here the CDR3 DNA reads TGTGCCAGCAGCTTAATAGGGGTGATAGCCGGGGAGCTGTTTTTT.

The CDR3 sequence: CASSARLADEQFF. CDR3 sequence (DNA): TGTGCCAGCAGCGCGAGACTAGCTGATGAGCAGTTCTTC. The chain recombines TRBV9 with TRBJ2-1; 7 bases align to TRBD2. V shed 3 bases and J 8 bases; nucleotides not matched to a gene: 5. The length of the CDR3 is 13 residues. Germline CDR1 SGDLS, CDR2 YYNGEE.

J is TRBJ1-1 and V is TRBV5-1; TRBD1 is a possible D gene (5 bases). The CDR3 contains 14 residues. V lost 2 bases, J lost 7 bases, and 15 bases lay in between. Germline loops: CDR1 SGHRS, CDR2 YFSETQ. The CDR3 region is CASSLVALTDEAFF. The DNA of the CDR3 is TGCGCCAGCAGCTTAGTAGCCTTGACAGATGAAGCTTTCTTT.

Regarding this clone: A much larger clone is a single base away; this may be a read error. V is TRBV25-1 and J is TRBJ2-5; 8 bases map to TRBD2. Germline CDR1 and CDR2: MGHDK and SYGVNS. The CDR3 runs 15 residues. V lost 1 base, J lost 4 bases, and 5 bases stayed unmatched. DNA of the CDR3: TGTGCCAGCAGTGAATGGGTCGGGGGGGCAGAGACCCAGTACTTC. It encodes CASSEWVGGAETQYF.

This chain joins TRBV7-9 and TRBJ1-1, with D maybe TRBD1 (5 bases). Germline V lookup: CDR1 SEHNR, CDR2 FQNEAQ (reference sequence). The CDR3 length is 17 residues. The V end lost 5 bases, the J end lost 0 bases, and 19 bases lay between the germline ends. The CDR3 region has the DNA TGTGCCAGCAGCCCCCACATTCGACAGCCTATGAACACTGAAGCTTTCTTT. Protein: CASSPHIRQPMNTEAFF.

The chain employs TRBV5-1 and TRBJ2-1, with D possibly matching TRBD2 (5 bases). The CDR3 length is 16 residues. Germline loops: CDR1 SGHRS, CDR2 YFSETQ. V dropped 2 bases and J dropped 0 bases, with 12 bases sitting between them. The CDR3 DNA reads as TGCGCCAGCAGCTTAGGGAGCTCGAGCTCCTACAATGAGCAGTTCTTC. It is translated as CASSLGSSSSYNEQFF.

The chain couples TRBV9 to TRBJ2-2, with D unresolved. The germline V gene has CDR1 SGDLS and CDR2 YYNGEE. Trimming cost V 4 bases and J 3 bases, with 19 bases left between them. CDR3 length equals 17 residues. CDR3 loop: CASSPLVRIRDTGELFF. CDR3 DNA: TGTGCCAGCAGCCCCCTTGTGAGGATCCGGGACACCGGGGAGCTGTTTTTT.

CDR3 protein: CASSIIVGEQFF. DNA of the CDR3: TGTGCCAGTAGTATAATAGTTGGTGAGCAGTTCTTC. The V call is TRBV19, the J call TRBJ2-1, with D unresolved. V was clipped by 2 bases and J by 9 bases, with 8 bases between them. The CDR3 is 12 amino acids. Germline values: CDR1 LNHDA, CDR2 SQIVND (reference sequence). The complete variable domain, with remaining parts taken from reference TRBV19 and TRBJ2-1, reads DGGITQSPKYLFRKEGQNVTLSCEQNLNHDAMYWYRQDPGQGLRLIYYSQIVNDFQKGDIAEGYSVSREKKESFPLTVTSAQKNPTAFYLCASSIIVGEQFFGPGTRLTVL.

In this sample, this clone turned up a few times. V gene TRBV19 combines with J gene TRBJ1-1; D remains ambiguous. CDR3 length: 15 residues. Trimming shortened V by 3 bases and J by 1 base, and 12 bases separated the two germline ends. Germline CDR1 LNHDA, CDR2 SQIVND (reference sequence). The CDR3: CASSILGEWNTEAFF. As DNA, the CDR3 is TGTGCCAGTAGTATCCTTGGAGAGTGGAACACTGAAGCTTTCTTT.

The CDR3 DNA reads as TGTGCCACTAACGGGACAGAGGGCTCCTACGAGCAGTACTTC. Translated: CATNGTEGSYEQYF. This chain joins TRBV12-1 and TRBJ2-7; the DNA was not compared with TRBD1, the D call given in the table. TRBV12-1 is a documented pseudogene. There are 14 residues in the CDR3.

CDR3 nucleotides: TGTGCCAGCAGTTCCCGAACAGGGATCCTTGGAAAACTGTTTTTT. This sequence encodes CASSSRTGILGKLFF. The chain is built from TRBV27 and TRBJ1-4; possibly TRBD1 for D (6 bases). The CDR3 extends over 15 amino acids. Germline lookup yields CDR1 MNHEY and CDR2 SMNVEV (reference sequence). Trimming shortened V by 4 bases and J by 10 bases, and 19 bases separated the two germline ends.

The V call is TRBV7-2, the J call TRBJ2-3; 13 nucleotides agree with TRBD2. The CDR3 consists of 15 residues. The germline gives CDR1 SGHTA, CDR2 FQGNSA. Here the CDR3 reads CGLGLAGLRTDTQYF. The CDR3 bases are TGTGGGCTGGGACTAGCGGGATTGCGGACAGATACGCAGTATTTT.

This clone was detected only a few times. The J gene is TRBJ2-2, the V gene TRBV5-1; 12 nucleotides align to TRBD2. This CDR3 comprises 15 residues. Trimming took 3 bases from V and 7 from J; bases not matched to a gene: 4. Germline CDR1 is SGHRS and CDR2 is YFSETQ. CDR3 loop: CASSSGLAGIGELFF. CDR3 nucleotides: TGCGCCAGCAGCTCCGGACTAGCGGGAATCGGGGAGCTGTTTTTT.

V usage is TRBV27 and J usage is TRBJ1-6; the match to TRBD1 covers 9 bases. Germline V gene lookup returns CDR1 MNHEY and CDR2 SMNVEV (reference sequence). The CDR3 totals 14 residues. The V gene end was trimmed by 6 bases and the J gene end by 10 bases; junction bases not matched to a gene: 7. The CDR3 bases are TGTGCCAGCAGCTCCGGGACAGGGAACTCACCCCTCCACTTT. Protein product: CASSSGTGNSPLHF.

This clone has only a few counts. V usage is TRBV2 and J usage is TRBJ2-1; 9 bases map to TRBD2. Trimming at V came to 7 bases and at J to 5 bases, leaving 3 bases not matched to a gene. This CDR3 has 13 residues. Germline CDR1 and CDR2: SNHLY and FYNNEI. The CDR3 DNA follows: TGTGCCAGCACTAGCGGGACTGACAATGAGCAGTTCTTC. Its protein is CASTSGTDNEQFF.

This chain links TRBV6-1 with TRBJ2-3; 7 nucleotides agree with TRBD2. V lost 2 bases, J lost 1 base, and 6 bases stayed unmatched. Germline lookup yields CDR1 MNHNS and CDR2 SASEGT. The CDR3 extends over 16 amino acids. CDR3 in amino acids: CASSESIAGGTDTQYF. CDR3 coding DNA: TGTGCCAGCAGTGAATCTATCGCGGGAGGCACAGATACGCAGTATTTT.

This sequence joins TRBV18 and TRBJ2-5; TRBD2 matches at 8 bases. V was pared by 5 bases and J by 2 bases, with 10 bases of the junction left unmatched. This CDR3 spans 16 amino acids. The germline V gene encodes CDR1 KGHSH and CDR2 LQKENI. The CDR3 DNA follows: TGTGCCAGCTCATCGCAGACTAGCGCAAGGCAAGAGACCCAGTACTTC. This translates into CASSSQTSARQETQYF.

This clone was detected only a few times. This sequence joins TRBV7-2 and TRBJ2-1, with TRBD2 as a possible D gene (6 bases). The V end lost 1 base, the J end lost 3 bases, and 19 bases lay between the germline ends. CDR1 and CDR2 (germline): SGHTA, FQGNSA. The CDR3 covers 18 residues. Written as DNA, the CDR3 is TGTGCCAGCAGCTTAGGGGACTCTCGGACTCGAGTCTACAATGAGCAGTTCTTC. Its protein product is CASSLGDSRTRVYNEQFF. Together with reference TRBV7-2 and TRBJ2-1, the CDR3 gives the full variable domain: GAGVSQSPSNKVTEKGKDVELRCDPISGHTALYWYRQSLGQGLEFLIYFQGNSAPDKSGLPSDRFSAERTGGSVSTLTIQRTQQEDSAVYLCASSLGDSRTRVYNEQFFGPGTRLTVL.